These 25 T cell receptor beta chains originate from one sample sequenced in a study of cytomegalovirus exposure and HLA in healthy donors. The PCR employed 60 Vbeta primers together with 13 Jbeta primers. Measured with immunoSEQ multiplex PCR; TCRdb has only the in-frame clones, and not every one. The sample includes roughly 150,000 clones, about 75% seen only once; the top ten take 1.7%. Sequenced: PBMCs. These receptors all stem from a woman in her thirties in good health and CMV-seronegative.

Only one count was recorded for this clone. This chain connects TRBV7-6 to TRBJ1-4, with 9 bases lining up with TRBD1. The trim removed 1 base at V and 3 bases at J, leaving 6 bases unmatched. This CDR3 is built from 17 residues. The germline gives CDR1 SGHVS, CDR2 FNYEAQ. Here the CDR3 reads CASSLGTGVEANEKLFF. CDR3 nucleotide sequence: TGTGCCAGCAGCTTAGGGACAGGGGTTGAGGCTAATGAAAAACTGTTTTTT.

V is TRBV5-4 and J is TRBJ2-2; D is perhaps TRBD2 (6 bases). CDR1 is SGHNT, CDR2 YYREEE, per germline (reference sequence). This CDR3 contains 14 residues. Trimming removed 9 bases from V and 5 bases from J, with 17 bases in between. This CDR3 reads CAIGGRGKTGELFF. The CDR3 nucleotides are TGTGCCATCGGCGGGCGGGGAAAAACCGGGGAGCTGTTTTTT.

The genes are TRBV7-9 and TRBJ1-1; the D is unclear. Trimming shortened V by 1 base and J by 1 base, and 4 bases separated the two germline ends. This CDR3 comprises 13 residues. Germline values: CDR1 SEHNR, CDR2 FQNEAQ (reference sequence). CDR3 region: CASSLDSNTEAFF. CDR3 nucleotides: TGTGCCAGCAGCTTAGACTCGAACACTGAAGCTTTCTTT.

The chain employs TRBV18 and TRBJ1-2; 7 bases agree with TRBD1. Germline loops: CDR1 KGHSH, CDR2 LQKENI. The CDR3 runs 12 residues. Trimming cost V 6 bases and J 7 bases; bases outside gene matches: 5. CDR3 in amino acids: CASSKDRVGYTF. CDR3 DNA: TGTGCCAGCTCGAAAGACAGGGTTGGCTACACCTTC.

The sample holds a few counts of this clone. This chain connects TRBV18 to TRBJ2-1, with 10 bases that match TRBD2. This CDR3 is built from 15 residues. Germline assignment: CDR1 KGHSH and CDR2 LQKENI. V was clipped by 2 bases and J by 4 bases; unmatched bases: 2. The CDR3 nucleotides read TGTGCCAGCTCACCAGTACTAGCGGGGTACAATGAGCAGTTCTTC. It translates to CASSPVLAGYNEQFF.

This clone was detected a few times. The chain employs TRBV7-2 and TRBJ1-2; 9 bases line up with TRBD1. The CDR3 has 15 residues. Germline CDR1 and CDR2: SGHTA and FQGNSA. J gave up 4 bases and V 6 bases, and 9 bases lay outside the gene matches. The CDR3 loop is CASRLDRGKSYGYTF. The CDR3 DNA follows: TGTGCCAGCAGGCTTGACAGGGGGAAATCCTATGGCTACACCTTC.

The chain combines TRBV5-1 with TRBJ2-2; no clear D gene. This CDR3 contains 16 residues. CDR1 SGHRS and CDR2 YFSETQ come from the germline V gene. The V end was cut by 0 bases, the J end by 4 bases, with 13 bases between. CDR3 sequence: CASSLDGTVATGELFF. Here the CDR3 DNA reads TGCGCCAGCAGCTTGGATGGTACGGTAGCCACCGGGGAGCTGTTTTTT.

This clone was observed a handful of times. The chain has TRBV5-1 and TRBJ1-1; 9 bases line up with TRBD1. This CDR3 has 16 residues. Germline CDR1 SGHRS, CDR2 YFSETQ. V shed 4 bases, J shed 1 base, and the junction held 8 bases outside the gene matches. CDR3: CASSQGQGYANTEAFF. The CDR3 nucleotides are TGCGCCAGCAGCCAGGGACAGGGTTATGCGAACACTGAAGCTTTCTTT.

Comment on this clone: A junction end diverges from the germline sequence, so it may reflect a read error. Other DNA sequences of this sample code for an identical CDR3. The V call is TRBV25-1, the J call TRBJ1-1; 8 nucleotides match TRBD1. CDR3 length: 13 residues. Looked up from germline, CDR1 is MGHDK and CDR2 is SYGVNS. In DNA form, the CDR3 reads TGTGCCAGCAGTGACAGGGGGCACACTGAAGCCTTCTTT. Its protein product is CASSDRGHTEAFF.

The chain recombines TRBV25-1 with TRBJ1-1, with D hard to call. The CDR3 runs 15 residues. Looked up from germline, CDR1 is MGHDK and CDR2 is SYGVNS. V dropped 7 bases and J dropped 1 base, with 16 bases sitting between them. The CDR3 protein is CASIASAEGNTEAFF. CDR3 sequence (DNA): TGTGCCAGCATTGCCTCGGCAGAGGGGAACACTGAAGCTTTCTTT.

V gene TRBV5-6 combines with J gene TRBJ2-1; 7 bases align to TRBD1. The CDR3 is 15 residues long. CDR1 and CDR2 from the germline V gene are SGHDT and YYEEEE. With V trimmed by 4 bases and J by 3 bases, 7 bases remained unmatched. The CDR3 sequence: CASSLGQDNYNEQFF. The CDR3 region has the DNA TGTGCCAGCAGCCTCGGACAGGACAACTACAATGAGCAGTTCTTC.

The rearrangement uses TRBV7-2 and TRBJ1-6; possible D gene TRBD1, 5 bases. The V end lost 4 bases, the J end lost 0 bases, and 10 bases lay between the germline ends. CDR1 SGHTA and CDR2 FQGNSA come from the germline V gene. CDR3 length: 16 residues. The CDR3 DNA sequence: TGTGCCAGCAGCTCTAGGGGTGACTCCTATAATTCACCCCTCCACTTT. Translating gives CASSSRGDSYNSPLHF.

For the CDR3, the DNA is TGTGCCAGCAGCTTAGATTGGGGGGATGGCTACACCTTC. Translated, it gives CASSLDWGDGYTF. The chain is built from TRBV7-2 and TRBJ1-2; D is perhaps TRBD1 (5 bases). V was cut by 1 base and J by 6 bases, with 9 bases left in between. There are 13 residues in the CDR3. The V gene's germline CDR1 is SGHTA and CDR2 FQGNSA.

This clone was found a few times. V and J are TRBV9 and TRBJ2-5; a possible D gene is TRBD2 (6 bases). Germline CDR1 is SGDLS and CDR2 is YYNGEE. V was pared by 4 bases and J by 5 bases, with 15 bases between. This CDR3 is built from 14 residues. CDR3 DNA: TGTGCCAGCAGCTACCGGGGGAGGCTCGAGACCCAGTACTTC. Amino acids: CASSYRGRLETQYF. The full variable domain, with the rest looked up from reference TRBV9 and TRBJ2-5, is DSGVTQTPKHLITATGQRVTLRCSPRSGDLSVYWYQQSLDQGLQFLIQYYNGEERAKGNILERFSAQQFPDLHSELNLSSLELGDSALYFCASSYRGRLETQYFGPGTRLLVL.

This clone was counted a single time. The V gene is TRBV30, the J gene TRBJ2-2; no clear D. Germline CDR1 and CDR2: GTSNPN and SVGIG (reference sequence). The length of the CDR3 is 14 residues. V was pared by 2 bases and J by 1 base, with 8 bases between. CDR3 residues: CAWSRIQNTGELFF. The CDR3 coding sequence is TGTGCCTGGAGTAGAATACAGAACACCGGGGAGCTGTTTTTT.

This sequence joins TRBV21-1 and TRBJ1-5; the table's D call TRBD1 went unverified against the DNA. TRBV21-1 constitutes a pseudogene. The CDR3 has 18 amino acids. Here the CDR3 DNA reads TGTGCCAGCAGCAAAATATGGCGGACAATCTATAGCAATCAGCCCCAGCATTTT. It encodes CASSKIWRTIYSNQPQHF.

The gene calls are TRBV2 and TRBJ1-1, with D uncertain. Germline loops: CDR1 SNHLY, CDR2 FYNNEI. V was pared by 6 bases and J by 1 base, with 12 bases between. CDR3 length equals 14 residues. CDR3 in amino acids: CASSISGGNTEAFF. CDR3 nucleotides: TGTGCCAGCAGCATTTCGGGTGGGAACACTGAAGCTTTCTTT.

This clone is a singleton in its sample. The chain links TRBV2 to TRBJ2-2; the D gene is possibly TRBD2 (6 bases). The CDR3 has 16 amino acids. V lost 3 bases, J lost 5 bases, and 16 bases lay in between. The germline V gene has CDR1 SNHLY and CDR2 FYNNEI. The CDR3 DNA is TGTGCCAGCAGTGATGGAGGGGCCCCAAGAACCGGGGAGCTGTTTTTT. This codes for CASSDGGAPRTGELFF.

The chain employs TRBV5-1 and TRBJ2-1, with D tentatively TRBD1 (6 bases). V was clipped by 2 bases and J by 7 bases, with 16 bases between them. The germline V gene encodes CDR1 SGHRS and CDR2 YFSETQ. The CDR3 totals 15 residues. As DNA, the CDR3 is TGCGCCAGCAGCTTACAGGGTAGCTTATTAAATGAGCAGTTCTTC. Its protein product is CASSLQGSLLNEQFF. The complete variable domain, with remaining parts taken from reference TRBV5-1 and TRBJ2-1, reads KAGVTQTPRYLIKTRGQQVTLSCSPISGHRSVSWYQQTPGQGLQFLFEYFSETQRNKGNFPGRFSGRQFSNSRSEMNVSTLELGDSALYLCASSLQGSLLNEQFFGPGTRLTVL.

The gene calls are TRBV7-2 and TRBJ2-1; TRBD2 matches 9 bases. Germline CDR1 and CDR2: SGHTA and FQGNSA. V was clipped by 0 bases and J by 6 bases; unmatched bases: 3. The CDR3 extends over 15 amino acids. The CDR3 nucleotides are TGTGCCAGCAGCTTAGCGCGCGGGGGGGCCAATGAGCAGTTCTTC. This encodes CASSLARGGANEQFF. The entire variable domain, with the rest obtained from reference TRBV7-2 and TRBJ2-1, is as follows: GAGVSQSPSNKVTEKGKDVELRCDPISGHTALYWYRQSLGQGLEFLIYFQGNSAPDKSGLPSDRFSAERTGGSVSTLTIQRTQQEDSAVYLCASSLARGGANEQFFGPGTRLTVL.

The genes are TRBV4-1 and TRBJ1-1, with 9 bases matching TRBD1. The CDR3 loop spans 13 amino acids. J lost 6 bases, V lost 9 bases, and 8 bases had no gene match. CDR1 is MGHRA, CDR2 YSYEKL, per germline. CDR3 loop: CASGSTGGSEAFF. In nucleotides, the CDR3 is TGCGCCAGTGGGTCGACAGGGGGTTCTGAAGCTTTCTTT.

V gene TRBV9 combines with J gene TRBJ2-2; TRBD1 matches at 7 bases. This CDR3 has 17 amino acids. Germline V lookup: CDR1 SGDLS, CDR2 YYNGEE. V was clipped by 4 bases and J by 4 bases; unmatched bases: 13. CDR3 region: CASSPKGGEKATGELFF. The CDR3 nucleotides read TGTGCCAGCAGCCCTAAAGGGGGCGAAAAGGCCACCGGGGAGCTGTTTTTT.

The rearrangement uses TRBV5-6 and TRBJ2-7; 9 bases are shared with TRBD1. Germline CDR1 and CDR2: SGHDT and YYEEEE. The CDR3 totals 14 residues. Losses at the gene ends were 5 bases for V and 1 base for J; bases not matched to a gene: 4. CDR3 in DNA: TGTGCCAGCAGTCGGACAGGGGCATCCTACGAGCAGTACTTC. Residues: CASSRTGASYEQYF.

The CDR3 loop is CASSWGRGNTEAFF. CDR3 nucleotides: TGTGCCAGCAGTTGGGGCAGGGGGAACACTGAAGCTTTCTTT. This chain links TRBV27 with TRBJ1-1; D may be TRBD1 (6 bases). Germline CDR1 reads MNHEY; CDR2 reads SMNVEV (reference sequence). The CDR3 is 14 amino acids. The ends were cut back, 4 bases at V and 1 base at J, with 10 bases in the middle.

The chain's CDR3 is CASSLDSTYGYTF. In nucleotides, the CDR3 is TGCGCCAGCAGCTTGGATTCTACGTATGGCTACACCTTC. The genes are TRBV5-1 and TRBJ1-2; D remains ambiguous. V was cut by 0 bases and J by 5 bases, with 8 bases left in between. The CDR3 consists of 13 residues. Per the germline V gene, CDR1 is SGHRS and CDR2 is YFSETQ.